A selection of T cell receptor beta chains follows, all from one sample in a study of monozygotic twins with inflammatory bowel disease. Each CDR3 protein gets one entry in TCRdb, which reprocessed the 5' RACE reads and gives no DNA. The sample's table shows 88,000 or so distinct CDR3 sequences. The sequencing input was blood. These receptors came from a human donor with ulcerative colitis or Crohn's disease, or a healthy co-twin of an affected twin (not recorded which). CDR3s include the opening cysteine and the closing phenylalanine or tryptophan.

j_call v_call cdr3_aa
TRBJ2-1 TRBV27 CASGVGSSYNEQFF
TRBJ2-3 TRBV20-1 CSASFGGTDTQYF
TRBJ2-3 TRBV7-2 CASSSRGFGNTQYF
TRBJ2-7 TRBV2 CASSEIPASGTFGQYF
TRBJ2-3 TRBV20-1 CSARAGRGSTDTQYF
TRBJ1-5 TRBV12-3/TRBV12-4 CASTDGSQPQHF
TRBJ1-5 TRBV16 CASSQSSGGNQPQHF
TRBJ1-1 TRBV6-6 CASSYEAWEAFF
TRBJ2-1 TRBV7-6 CASSLVLSASGGAYNEQFF
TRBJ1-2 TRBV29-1 CSVVDQANYGYTF
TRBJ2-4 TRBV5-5 CASSSGAAKNIQYF
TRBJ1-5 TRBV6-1 CASRPTTTGVYNQPQHF
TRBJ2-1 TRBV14 CASSLLAGGSYNEQFF
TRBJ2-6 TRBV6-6 CASSQESGANVLTF
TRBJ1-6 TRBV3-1 CASSRGQVNSPLHF
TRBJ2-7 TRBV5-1 CASSLGDGLGEQYF
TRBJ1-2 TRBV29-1 CSVPETGSNYGYTF
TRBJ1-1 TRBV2 CASSGPRGNTEAFF
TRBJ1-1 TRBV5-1 CASSLTADTEAFF
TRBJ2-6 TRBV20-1 CSAGRQGATGANVLTF
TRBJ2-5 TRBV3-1 CASSPRTVVRTQYF
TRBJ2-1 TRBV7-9 CASSPRLQPYNEQFF
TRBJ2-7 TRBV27 CASSLTGTPYEQYF
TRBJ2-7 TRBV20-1 CSARSRQGFVHEQYF
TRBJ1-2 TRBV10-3 CAISEAGQGAHGYTF
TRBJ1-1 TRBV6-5 CASRYLDQKKAFF
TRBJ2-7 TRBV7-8 CASSFRQGARYEQYF
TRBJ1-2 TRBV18 CASSWEGDDGYTF
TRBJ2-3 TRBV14 CASSQDRQPSTDTQYF